The clone carrying this T cell receptor (beta chain) was seen more than once but under ten times. Its antigen remains unidentified. At one end the junction does not follow the germline gene, possibly because of a read error. TCR beta VDJ combinations and CDR3 sequences were profiled from genomic DNA. TCRdb re-called the reads through MiXCR, storing one row per CDR3 protein. The table includes 150,000 to 200,000 distinct CDR3 sequences, 45% to 55% detected once. The sample is drawn from a study of CD8+CD57+ T cells in acquired aplastic anemia. As for the study in general: The mean DNA yield obtained from sorted CD4+ and CD8+ cells came to 3.2 ug.

Study-wide findings and caveats: Patients were compared with controls for CD8+ Simpson's diversity, and no significant difference emerged. It was found that roughly 31 CD8+ CDR3 sequences were shared between patients and controls.

Those patients picked for sequencing had displayed CD8+CD57+ cell expansion on flow cytometry. Patients were treatment-naive when blood was sampled. Input material: sorted CD4+, CD8+, or CD8+CD57+ T cells (not recorded which) from PBMCs. The sequence came from a human donor with aplastic anemia.

The CDR3 is CASSSNRDSHEQYF. In DNA, the CDR3 is TGTGCCAGCAGCTCGAACCGGGACTCCCACGAGCAGTACTTC. V and J are TRBV7-2 and TRBJ2-7; TRBD2 might be the D (6 bases). In germline, CDR1 is SGHTA, CDR2 FQGNSA. The CDR3 sequence is 14 residues long.